Presented here are 2 T cell receptor beta chains from one specimen sequenced in a study of blood T cell repertoires in COVID-19 (dated by TCRdb to about 2020). The library was generated by the immunoSEQ multiplex PCR assay. Entries here come from immuneACCESS through TCRdb and include only in-frame sequences with V and J called. Some clones fail to appear in such tables; in the studies checked, an unresolved V gene covers under half of the shortfall, and the cause of the remainder is unknown. This sample gives a few hundred thousand clones in total; 80% to 90% of them show up just once. 20% of the sample lies in the top ten. Material for sequencing was peripheral blood. All receptors come from a young man with active or convalescent COVID-19.

The J gene is TRBJ2-1, the V gene TRBV7-2; 14 bases agree with TRBD2. After removal of 5 bases from V and 8 bases from J, the junction contained 11 bases not matched to a gene. Per germline, CDR1 SGHTA and CDR2 FQGNSA. CDR3 size: 17 residues. CDR3 sequence: CASSPGGTSGSLHEQFF. CDR3 sequence (DNA): TGTGCCAGCAGCCCCGGCGGGACTAGCGGGAGTCTCCATGAGCAGTTCTTC.

The rearrangement joins TRBV27 to TRBJ2-7; TRBD1 matches at 10 bases. Germline CDR1 is MNHEY and CDR2 is SMNVEV (reference sequence). The CDR3 is 14 amino acids. The junction had 8 bases not matched to a gene; V was cut back by 8 bases and J by 4 bases. CDR3 coding DNA: TGTGCCAGCGGCCGGGACAGGGGTTCTTACGAGCAGTACTTC. This sequence encodes CASGRDRGSYEQYF.